This T cell receptor (beta chain) was sequenced in a study of blood T cell repertoires in COVID-19. Study-wide background: The analysed material was cDNA or gDNA that came from T cells, B-cell-depleted T cells, or PBMCs.

Sequenced by immunoSEQ multiplex PCR; TCRdb stores in-frame clones only, minus some. The sample yields a few hundred thousand clones, 75% to 90% seen once. This CDR3 region has 13 residues. Source material: peripheral blood. The chain employs TRBV21-1 and TRBJ1-2. TRBV21-1 is termed a pseudogene. The receptor's source is a woman in her sixties with acute or convalescent COVID-19. The CDR3 nucleotides read TGTGCCAGCAGAAGAGAGAGAATCTATGGCTACACCTTC. This gives the protein CASRRERIYGYTF.